One sample yielded the 18 T cell receptor beta chains listed below, sequenced in a study of cytomegalovirus exposure and HLA in healthy donors. It was with 60 Vbeta and 13 Jbeta primers that the PCR ran. Data came from immunoSEQ multiplex PCR; TCRdb stores just in-frame clones and leaves some out. There are 45,000 to 60,000 clones in the sample, with about 2% held by the top ten. Sequenced sample: PBMCs. These receptors originate from a female donor in good health and CMV-seronegative.

The rearrangement joins TRBV4-3 to TRBJ1-2; tentative D call: TRBD1 (5 bases). Germline lookup yields CDR1 LGHNA and CDR2 YSLEER. Trimming removed 0 bases from V and 3 bases from J, with 20 bases in between. The CDR3 spans 18 residues. CDR3 bases: TGCGCCAGCAGCCAAGATTTGCAGGGTCAATCCTTTTACTATGGCTACACCTTC. This translates into CASSQDLQGQSFYYGYTF.

To note about this clone: At one end the junction does not follow the germline gene, possibly because of a read error. Other DNA sequences of this sample code for an identical CDR3. The gene calls are TRBV6-1 and TRBJ1-6, with 7 nucleotides matching TRBD1. This CDR3 has 17 residues. CDR1 MNHNS and CDR2 SASEGT come from the germline V gene. The CDR3 nucleotides are TGTGCCAGCAGCGAAGCTCAGGGGGGCGCCTATAATTCACCCCTACACTTT. Its protein product is CASSEAQGGAYNSPLHF.

In DNA, the CDR3 is TGTGCCAGCAGCTTACAGGGGGCTGCCGGGGAGCTGTTTTTT. This encodes CASSLQGAAGELFF. This chain links TRBV7-6 with TRBJ2-2, with TRBD1 matching 8 bases. This CDR3 spans 14 amino acids. V shed 2 bases and J 6 bases; nucleotides not matched to a gene: 2. Germline V CDR1 and CDR2: SGHVS, FNYEAQ.

This rearrangement joins TRBV13 to TRBJ1-1, with TRBD1 matching 7 bases. This CDR3 is built from 19 residues. Germline V lookup: CDR1 PRHDT, CDR2 FYEKMQ (reference sequence). The ends lost 5 bases at V and 0 bases at J; junction bases unmatched: 18. The CDR3 region is CASSTVILTGQYMNTEAFF. The CDR3, as DNA: TGTGCCAGCAGCACAGTAATTCTAACGGGACAGTACATGAACACTGAAGCTTTCTTT.

The V gene is TRBV2, the J gene TRBJ1-6; 8 bases align to TRBD1. The ends lost 6 bases at V and 7 bases at J; junction bases unmatched: 8. CDR1 is SNHLY and CDR2 is FYNNEI in the germline V gene. This CDR3 is built from 15 residues. The CDR3 coding sequence is TGTGCCAGCAGCGGACAGGGCGCAGGGAATTCACCCCTCCACTTT. It encodes CASSGQGAGNSPLHF.

The genes are TRBV15 and TRBJ1-6; possibly TRBD1 for D (5 bases). The CDR3 has 15 amino acids. Germline-derived CDR1 and CDR2 are LNHNV and YYDKDF (reference sequence). V lost 3 bases to trimming and J lost 10 bases, with 16 bases between them. The CDR3 loop is CATSRQGGDGSPLHF. The DNA of the CDR3 is TGTGCCACCAGCAGGCAGGGTGGGGATGGGTCACCCCTCCACTTT.

V and J are TRBV7-2 and TRBJ2-7, with 10 positions matching TRBD2. The CDR3 has 17 amino acids. Germline V CDR1 and CDR2: SGHTA, FQGNSA. V was clipped by 5 bases and J by 7 bases; unmatched bases: 17. The CDR3 region is CASSPGGWGLASGEQYF. The DNA of the CDR3 is TGTGCCAGCAGCCCGGGGGGGTGGGGACTAGCGTCTGGGGAGCAGTACTTC.

This chain connects TRBV19 to TRBJ1-5, with D perhaps matching TRBD1 (5 bases). The CDR3 sequence is 14 residues long. Germline CDR1 LNHDA, CDR2 SQIVND (reference sequence). The germline V and J ends were trimmed by 3 bases and 5 bases, with 11 bases remaining between them. The CDR3 loop reads CASSIRGGDQPQHF. CDR3 DNA sequence: TGTGCCAGTAGTATTCGGGGAGGGGATCAGCCCCAGCATTTT.

This chain connects TRBV6-1 to TRBJ1-2; D is possibly TRBD1 (6 bases). From germline, CDR1 is MNHNS and CDR2 SASEGT. The CDR3 is 14 amino acids. The V and J ends lost 2 bases and 6 bases respectively, with 13 bases between them. CDR3 residues: CASSERGGSHGYTF. The CDR3 coding sequence is TGTGCCAGCAGTGAAAGGGGGGGAAGCCATGGCTACACCTTC.

The genes are TRBV5-6 and TRBJ2-5; a weak D match, TRBD1 (6 bases). This CDR3 comprises 15 residues. V gave up 0 bases and J gave up 3 bases, with 12 bases separating them. Germline loops: CDR1 SGHDT, CDR2 YYEEEE. The chain's CDR3 is CASSLGGTGKETQYF. In DNA, the CDR3 is TGTGCCAGCAGCTTGGGAGGTACAGGGAAAGAGACCCAGTACTTC.

The V and J genes are TRBV6-9 and TRBJ2-1; 8 nucleotides match TRBD2. The germline V gene has CDR1 MNHGY and CDR2 SVAAGI. The CDR3 has 17 amino acids. V lost 3 bases and J lost 3; bases outside the gene matches: 10. The CDR3 DNA reads as TGTGCCAGCAGTTACCCGAAGCGGGGACTAGGCTACAATGAGCAGTTCTTC. Amino acid sequence: CASSYPKRGLGYNEQFF.

This rearrangement joins TRBV19 to TRBJ1-2, with 8 bases that match TRBD1. The CDR3 is 15 residues long. Per the germline V gene, CDR1 is LNHDA and CDR2 is SQIVND (reference sequence). J was trimmed by 4 bases and V by 4 bases; bases with no gene match: 8. For the CDR3, the DNA is TGTGCCAGTAGTAGACGGACAGGGCAGGGCTATGGCTACACCTTC. Its protein product is CASSRRTGQGYGYTF.

The rearrangement uses TRBV9 and TRBJ1-1; D ambiguous. This CDR3 is built from 14 residues. V lost 0 bases and J 0 bases, leaving 6 bases between the germline ends. Germline V gene lookup returns CDR1 SGDLS and CDR2 YYNGEE. In nucleotides, the CDR3 is TGTGCCAGCAGCGTAGGCGGAATGAACACTGAAGCTTTCTTT. Its translation is CASSVGGMNTEAFF.

The V gene is TRBV30, the J gene TRBJ1-2; no definite D call. The germline V and J ends were trimmed by 3 bases and 1 base, with 12 bases remaining between them. Germline-derived CDR1 and CDR2 are GTSNPN and SVGIG (reference sequence). The CDR3 spans 14 residues. CDR3 region: CAWRARNINYGYTF. CDR3 sequence (DNA): TGTGCCTGGAGGGCCAGGAACATTAACTATGGCTACACCTTC.

The chain employs TRBV7-2 and TRBJ2-7; 7 positions match TRBD2. The CDR3 has 15 residues. Trimming cost V 5 bases and J 0 bases; bases outside gene matches: 7. CDR1 SGHTA and CDR2 FQGNSA come from the germline V gene. The CDR3 DNA reads TGTGCCAGCAGCAACCGGGGGGTTAGCTCCTACGAGCAGTACTTC. Protein product: CASSNRGVSSYEQYF.

J is TRBJ2-7 and V is TRBV4-1; 8 bases line up with TRBD2. The V and J ends lost 2 bases and 3 bases, in that order; junction bases with no gene match: 3. This CDR3 contains 14 residues. CDR1 is MGHRA, CDR2 YSYEKL, per germline. The CDR3 coding sequence is TGCGCCAGCAGCCAACCTACTAGCGGCTACGAGCAGTACTTC. Translating it yields CASSQPTSGYEQYF.

This chain connects TRBV5-1 to TRBJ1-4; TRBD1 aligns across 8 bases. V gave up 0 bases and J gave up 2 bases; unmatched junction bases: 3. The CDR3 covers 16 residues. Germline values: CDR1 SGHRS, CDR2 YFSETQ. CDR3 DNA sequence: TGCGCCAGCAGCTTGGCAGGGGGCGCGACTAATGAAAAACTGTTTTTT. Protein product: CASSLAGGATNEKLFF.

Here the CDR3 DNA reads TGTGCCACCAGCCCGCCCGGGACAGGGGGCTACACCGGGGAGCTGTTTTTT. This translates into CATSPPGTGGYTGELFF. The genes are TRBV15 and TRBJ2-2; the match to TRBD1 covers 12 bases. From germline, CDR1 is LNHNV and CDR2 YYDKDF (reference sequence). The V and J ends lost 5 bases and 3 bases, in that order; junction bases with no gene match: 7. This CDR3 is 17 amino acids long.